This T cell receptor (beta chain) was identified in a study of cytomegalovirus exposure and HLA in healthy donors. CDR1 and CDR2 (germline): MGHDK, SYGVNS. Trimming at V came to 2 bases and at J to 4 bases, leaving 6 bases not matched to a gene. The length of the CDR3 is 15 residues. The PCR employed 60 Vbeta primers together with 13 Jbeta primers. Generated by immunoSEQ multiplex PCR, the TCRdb table keeps only in-frame clones and is missing some. The table has under 110,000 clones, more than 60% seen once; the top ten hold roughly 3.7%. The chain joins TRBV25-1 to TRBJ1-1, with TRBD1 matching over 8 bases. The TCR sequence derives from a man between 60 and 70 years old in good health and CMV-seronegative. Sequenced material: PBMCs. The CDR3 protein is CASSEPRQGATEAFF. The CDR3 region has the DNA TGTGCCAGCAGTGAACCCCGGCAGGGGGCCACTGAAGCTTTCTTT. The whole variable domain, filled in from reference TRBV25-1 and TRBJ1-1, reads EADIYQTPRYLVIGTGKKITLECSQTMGHDKMYWYQQDPGMELHLIHYSYGVNSTEKGDLSSESTVSRIRTEHFPLTLESARPSHTSQYLCASSEPRQGATEAFFGQGTRLTVV.